These 15 T cell receptor beta chains originate from one sample sequenced in a study of regulatory T cells in long-lasting Graves disease. Building the TCR beta libraries relied on iRepertoire HTBI primers, and CDR3 regions underwent Arm-PCR. Each CDR3 protein is one row after TCRdb ran MiXCR on the multiplex PCR reads. The sample has hundreds of thousands of distinct CDR3 sequences, roughly a sixth seen once. Regarding time point: newly diagnosed GD, antithyroid drugs for less than 3 months. The TCR library used RNA extracted from PBMCs. This same sample was also part of a study on T cells in Graves' hyperthyroidism and ophthalmopathy.

The sequencing used peripheral blood mononuclear cells (PBMCs), collected at new diagnosis, from a patient treated with antithyroid drugs. The source is a man aged 35 to 55 with Graves disease.

This clonotype has at least ten counts. This chain joins TRBV20-1 and TRBJ2-3, with TRBD2 matching 14 bases. Per germline, CDR1 DFQATT and CDR2 SNEGSKA (reference sequence). The CDR3 runs 17 residues. The ends lost 5 bases at V and 1 base at J; junction bases unmatched: 8. This chain's CDR3 is CSARRTSGGYRTDTQYF. CDR3 in DNA: TGCAGTGCTCGCCGGACTAGCGGGGGGTACCGCACAGATACGCAGTATTTT.

Ten or more counts support this clonotype. J is TRBJ2-7 and V is TRBV5-1, with D unresolved. CDR3 length: 13 residues. Trimming left V 6 bases short and J 0 bases short, with 10 bases between. Germline V gene lookup returns CDR1 SGHRS and CDR2 YFSETQ. The CDR3 reads CASTETNSYEQYF. The CDR3 DNA is TGCGCCAGCACAGAGACGAACTCCTACGAGCAGTACTTC.

This clonotype was picked up a small number of times. Possible read error: a much larger clone is one base away. The V and J genes are TRBV7-3 and TRBJ2-1; 7 bases align to TRBD2. The CDR3 contains 16 residues. Germline V gives CDR1 SGHTA, CDR2 FQGTGA. The CDR3, as DNA: TGTGGCAGCAGCTTGAGCGGGGTTAGCTCCTACAATGAGCAGTTCTTC. It translates to CGSSLSGVSSYNEQFF.

The V and J genes are TRBV3-1 and TRBJ1-3; D possibly corresponds to TRBD1 (5 bases). The CDR3 runs 15 residues. Germline V gene lookup returns CDR1 LGHDT and CDR2 YNNKEL (reference sequence). The ends were cut back, 0 bases at V and 4 bases at J, with 10 bases in the middle. The CDR3 nucleotides read TGTGCCAGCAGCCAAGACAGGGTTGCGGGAAACACCATATATTTT. Translated, it gives CASSQDRVAGNTIYF.

This clonotype was seen a few times. The chain employs TRBV6-1 and TRBJ2-6; unclear D gene. V lost 8 bases to trimming and J lost 4 bases, with 9 bases between them. Per the germline V gene, CDR1 is MNHNS and CDR2 is SASEGT. This CDR3 is 13 amino acids long. The CDR3 region is CASLYTGANVLTF. CDR3 nucleotide sequence: TGTGCCAGCTTATATACCGGGGCCAACGTCCTGACTTTC.

This clonotype has ten or more counts. The chain is built from TRBV11-3 and TRBJ1-6; 12 bases line up with TRBD1. The CDR3 contains 16 residues. Germline V gene data show CDR1 as SGHNT and CDR2 as YENEEA. Losses at the gene ends were 4 bases for V and 7 bases for J; bases not matched to a gene: 5. The CDR3 protein is CASSSGTGGVNSPLHF. For the CDR3, the DNA is TGTGCCAGCAGCTCCGGGACAGGGGGCGTGAATTCACCCCTCCACTTT.

This clonotype was found a few times. The chain carries TRBV2 and TRBJ2-7; 9 bases are a match to TRBD2. Germline V gene lookup returns CDR1 SNHLY and CDR2 FYNNEI. Germline trimming cut 6 bases from V and 9 bases from J; bases unmatched to any gene: 12. The CDR3 is made up of 14 amino acids. CDR3 coding DNA: TGTGCCAGCAGCGATAGCGGGGGAATGCGGGGGCAGTACTTC. This translates into CASSDSGGMRGQYF.

The V gene is TRBV5-6, the J gene TRBJ2-1, with no clear D. The V end was cut by 5 bases, the J end by 10 bases, with 13 bases between. The germline CDR1 and CDR2 sequences are SGHDT and YYEEEE. The length of the CDR3 is 12 residues. The CDR3: CASSLGYGEQFF. The CDR3 DNA sequence: TGTGCCAGCAGTCTTGGATATGGGGAGCAGTTCTTC. Using reference TRBV5-6 and TRBJ2-1 for the parts outside the CDR3, the full variable domain is DAGVTQSPTHLIKTRGQQVTLRCSPKSGHDTVSWYQQALGQGPQFIFQYYEEEERQRGNFPDRFSGHQFPNYSSELNVNALLLGDSALYLCASSLGYGEQFFGPGTRLTVL.

In its sample, this clonotype was seen many times. This chain connects TRBV2 to TRBJ2-6; TRBD1 matches at 9 bases. CDR1 and CDR2 (germline): SNHLY, FYNNEI. The junction had 7 bases not matched to a gene; V was cut back by 7 bases and J by 0 bases. The CDR3 contains 17 residues. The CDR3 DNA is TGTGCCAGCAAGGGACAGGGAGGGGGCTCTGGGGCCAACGTCCTGACTTTC. Its translation: CASKGQGGGSGANVLTF.

This clonotype was picked up many times. The rearrangement joins TRBV20-1 to TRBJ2-7, with 10 positions matching TRBD1. CDR3 size: 16 residues. The V gene's germline CDR1 is DFQATT and CDR2 SNEGSKA (reference sequence). Losses at the gene ends were 2 bases for V and 5 bases for J; bases not matched to a gene: 12. DNA of the CDR3: TGCAGTGCTAGAATAGCCGGGACAGGGGAAGACCACGAGCAGTACTTC. Amino acid sequence: CSARIAGTGEDHEQYF.

The V and J genes are TRBV6-1 and TRBJ2-3; 14 bases are a match to TRBD2. CDR1 is MNHNS, CDR2 SASEGT, per germline. The CDR3 has 18 amino acids. J lost 6 bases, V lost 0 bases, and 8 bases had no gene match. The chain's CDR3 is CASSEALRTSGRKDTQYF. The CDR3 DNA is TGTGCCAGCAGTGAAGCGCTTCGGACTAGCGGGAGGAAGGATACGCAGTATTTT.

CDR3 bases: TGTGCCTGGAACGGGAATAATTCACCCCTCCACTTT. Its translation: CAWNGNNSPLHF. This chain uses TRBV30 with TRBJ1-6; D call uncertain. CDR1 and CDR2 (germline): GTSNPN, SVGIG (reference sequence). V shed 4 bases and J shed 5 bases, with 6 bases lying between them. The CDR3 covers 12 residues.

This clonotype was detected ten times or more. This chain joins TRBV11-2 and TRBJ2-3; D not resolved. Deletions cut 1 base from V and 6 bases from J, with 8 bases between. There are 13 residues in the CDR3. The germline V gene encodes CDR1 SGHAT and CDR2 FQNNGV. CDR3: CASSLVGWDTQYF. The CDR3 nucleotides read TGTGCCAGCAGCTTAGTGGGCTGGGATACGCAGTATTTT.

This clonotype was seen at least ten times. CDR3: CASRLSGGQDTQYF. The CDR3 DNA reads TGTGCCAGCAGACTTAGCGGGGGTCAAGATACGCAGTATTTT. This sequence joins TRBV2 and TRBJ2-3, with TRBD2 matching over 9 bases. The CDR3 consists of 14 residues. In germline, CDR1 is SNHLY, CDR2 FYNNEI. V lost 6 bases and J lost 5; bases outside the gene matches: 6. The variable domain in full, with the rest retrieved from reference TRBV2 and TRBJ2-3, is EPEVTQTPSHQVTQMGQEVILRCVPISNHLYFYWYRQILGQKVEFLVSFYNNEISEKSEIFDDQFSVERPDGSNFTLKIRSTKLEDSAMYFCASRLSGGQDTQYFGPGTRLTVL.

Here the CDR3 reads CAGKQGASQETQYF. CDR3 sequence (DNA): TGTGCCGGTAAGCAGGGGGCATCTCAGGAGACCCAGTACTTC. The rearrangement joins TRBV11-2 to TRBJ2-5; 8 positions agree with TRBD1. Germline V gene lookup returns CDR1 SGHAT and CDR2 FQNNGV. J lost 5 bases, V lost 11 bases, and 13 bases had no gene match. There are 14 residues in the CDR3.